The text below deals with one T cell receptor (beta chain). In building TCR beta libraries, iRepertoire HTBI primers were used together with Arm-PCR of CDR3 regions. TCRdb redid the calling of the multiplex PCR reads with MiXCR, one entry per CDR3 protein. The data contain about 620,000 distinct CDR3 sequences, around 17% of them singletons. The germline CDR1 and CDR2 sequences are SGDLS and YYNGEE. This CDR3 contains 16 residues. The junction had 12 bases not matched to a gene; V was cut back by 4 bases and J by 6 bases. The sample's time point: newly diagnosed GD, antithyroid drugs for less than 3 months. Extracted RNA from PBMCs served as the source of the TCR library. All patients originated from an endocrinology department located in Xi'an, China. This sample is part of a study of regulatory T cells in long-lasting Graves disease. This sample also appeared in a second study, on T cells in Graves' hyperthyroidism and ophthalmopathy.

Source: peripheral blood mononuclear cells (PBMCs), taken at new diagnosis, from a patient treated with antithyroid drugs. The TCR sequence derives from a woman in her 30s with Graves disease. The chain uses TRBV9 and TRBJ2-2, with TRBD1 matching 7 bases. The CDR3 region has the DNA TGTGCCAGCAGCCCACGCCCGACAGGGTATCCCGGGGAGCTGTTTTTT. It encodes CASSPRPTGYPGELFF.